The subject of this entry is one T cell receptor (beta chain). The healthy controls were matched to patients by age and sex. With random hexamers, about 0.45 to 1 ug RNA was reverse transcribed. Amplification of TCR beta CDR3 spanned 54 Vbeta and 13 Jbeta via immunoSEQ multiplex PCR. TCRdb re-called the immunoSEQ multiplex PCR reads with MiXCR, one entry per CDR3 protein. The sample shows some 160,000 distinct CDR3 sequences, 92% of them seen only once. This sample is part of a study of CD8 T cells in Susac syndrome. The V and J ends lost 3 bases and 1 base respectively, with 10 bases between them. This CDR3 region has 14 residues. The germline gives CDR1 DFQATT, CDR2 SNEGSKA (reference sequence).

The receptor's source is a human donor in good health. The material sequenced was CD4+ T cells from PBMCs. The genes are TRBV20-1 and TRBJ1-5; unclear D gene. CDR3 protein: CSARLGPSNQPQHF. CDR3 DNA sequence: TGCAGTGCTAGGCTCGGGCCGAGCAATCAGCCCCAGCATTTT.